This TCR beta chain was documented in a study of OX40 agonist ivuxolimab in advanced cancers. Study background: Ivuxolimab is a fully human IgG2 antibody that activates OX40 (CD134). Patients got intravenous ivuxolimab at 0.01 to 10 mg/kg every 2 weeks. Melanoma, hepatocellular carcinoma, head and neck or renal cell cancer occurred in dose-escalation patients. Findings of the study overall: Clonal expansion was among the lowest in partial responders at 0.1-3.0 mg/kg, especially CD8+.

A remark on this clone: Its target is not known.

Clones were sequenced by immunoSEQ multiplex PCR, and TCRdb holds only the in-frame ones, with some missing. The sample includes under 100,000 clones, roughly 90% of them seen just once. Germline CDR1 reads MNHNY; CDR2 reads SVGAGI (reference sequence). The CDR3 is 15 amino acids. Trimming stripped 7 bases from V and 0 bases from J, with 13 bases between. The rearrangement links TRBV6-6 to TRBJ2-4; D might be TRBD2 (5 bases). The sample here was CD4+ or CD8+ T cells sorted from blood, taken in a trial of the OX40 agonist ivuxolimab. This TCR came from an adult with an advanced solid tumor such as melanoma, head and neck, liver or kidney cancer. CDR3 in DNA: TGTGCCAGCAAACTAGAACCGCTAGCCAAAAACATTCAGTACTTC. It yields the protein CASKLEPLAKNIQYF.